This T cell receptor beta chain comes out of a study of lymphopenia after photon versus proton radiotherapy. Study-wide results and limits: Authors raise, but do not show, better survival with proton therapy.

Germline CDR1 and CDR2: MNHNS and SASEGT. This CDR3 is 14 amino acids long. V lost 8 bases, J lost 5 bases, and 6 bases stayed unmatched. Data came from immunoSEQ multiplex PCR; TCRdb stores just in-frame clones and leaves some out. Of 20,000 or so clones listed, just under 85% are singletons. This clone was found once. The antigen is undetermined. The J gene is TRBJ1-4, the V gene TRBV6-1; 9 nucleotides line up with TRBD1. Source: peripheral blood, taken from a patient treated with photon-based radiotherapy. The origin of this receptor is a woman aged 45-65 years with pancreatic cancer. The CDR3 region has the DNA TGTGCCAGCGTTCAGGACAGGGGAAATGAAAAACTGTTTTTT. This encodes CASVQDRGNEKLFF.